This T cell receptor beta chain was recorded in a study of shared clonotypes between healthy human individuals. The protocol was immunoSEQ multiplex PCR, while the TCRdb copy is restricted to in-frame clones and leaves out a portion. Of fewer than 600,000 clones listed, about 80% are singletons. Concerning this clone itself: Its antigen remains unidentified. Other DNA sequences within the sample encode an identical CDR3.

This CDR3 has 15 amino acids. The V end lost 3 bases, the J end lost 0 bases, and 9 bases lay between the germline ends. The germline CDR1 and CDR2 sequences are MNHNS and SASEGT. Findings of the study overall: Blood was the sole source, and tissue repertoires probably differ.

V and J are TRBV6-1 and TRBJ1-5; D gene ambiguous. Sequenced input: PBMCs. The sequence was collected from a woman between 40 and 50 years old in good health. Some clones in this sample may be carry-over from other donors' samples. CDR3 sequence (DNA): TGTGCCAGCAGTGATAGAGGGCTTAGCAATCAGCCCCAGCATTTT. This codes for CASSDRGLSNQPQHF.